These 8 T cell receptor gamma chains were sequenced from one sample in a study of Vδ1+ human thymocytes. Findings and limits, study-wide: Thymic TRG and TRD repertoires appeared highly polyclonal, with Gaussian CDR3 length distributions.

No antigen has been assigned to these receptors. The template was reverse-transcribed extracted RNA. CDR3 amplicons came from multiplex PCR with pooled V-gene forward and constant-region reverse primers. TCRdb re-identified clones in the multiplex PCR reads via CATT. The sample records 8,700 or so gamma-chain clones, around 54% being singletons. What was sequenced was Vdelta1+ gamma-delta thymocytes from the thymus. Stated subset: FACS-sorted CD3+ TCRalphabeta- TCRVdelta1+ TCRVdelta2- thymocytes. The receptors were sampled from a girl less than two years old who had congenital heart surgery.

This rearrangement joins TRGV8 to TRGJ1 or TRGJ2. Germline V gene sequence: CDR1 VENAVY, CDR2 YDSYNSRV. There are 11 residues in the CDR3. J lost 16 bases, V lost 4 bases, and 13 bases had no gene match. The CDR3, as DNA: TGTGCCACCTGGGACCGCATCCGGCAGCTCTTT. It translates to CATWDRIRQLF.

A remark on this clone: Other DNA sequences from this sample encode an identical CDR3 as well. The chain recombines TRGV8 with TRGJ1 or TRGJ2. The J gene comes from matching the DNA to germline here; TCRdb lacks it. The V segment lost 3 bases and the J segment 8 bases; nucleotides outside the gene matches: 4. The CDR3 extends over 11 amino acids. Germline V gives CDR1 VENAVY, CDR2 YDSYNSRV. The CDR3 loop reads CATWDLDKKLF. The CDR3, as DNA: TGTGCCACCTGGGATCTGGATAAGAAACTCTTT.

The chain is built from TRGV2 and TRGJP2. The J gene, left out of TCRdb, was set here by checking the DNA against germline. CDR3 length equals 11 residues. Germline V lookup: CDR1 EGSNGY, CDR2 YDSYNSKV. V shed 4 bases, J shed 12 bases, and the junction held 5 bases outside the gene matches. The CDR3 spells CATWESRIKTF. CDR3 nucleotides: TGTGCCACCTGGGAATCGCGGATCAAGACGTTT.

The chain employs TRGV8 and TRGJ1 or TRGJ2. No J gene is reported in TCRdb; it was inferred here by comparing the DNA with germline. This CDR3 is 15 amino acids long. J was trimmed by 11 bases and V by 0 bases; bases with no gene match: 16. Germline values: CDR1 VENAVY, CDR2 YDSYNSRV. The CDR3 DNA is TGTGCCACCTGGGATAGGCGCCGCAGGGGATGGGAGAAACTCTTT. It is translated as CATWDRRRRGWEKLF.

This rearrangement joins TRGV8 to TRGJ1 or TRGJ2. Assignment of the J gene here rests on matching the DNA to germline, because TCRdb gives none. The CDR3 length is 14 residues. From germline, CDR1 is VENAVY and CDR2 YDSYNSRV. The junction had 6 bases not matched to a gene; V was cut back by 4 bases and J by 0 bases. The CDR3 DNA follows: TGTGCCACCTGGGAATGGACGAATTATTATAAGAAACTCTTT. Translating gives CATWEWTNYYKKLF.

The rearrangement uses TRGV4 and TRGJP2. The J gene, not given by TCRdb, was assigned here from a germline match of the nucleotide sequence. This CDR3 comprises 14 residues. J was trimmed by 4 bases and V by 3 bases; bases with no gene match: 5. Germline assignment: CDR1 EGSTGY and CDR2 YDSYTSSV. Here the CDR3 reads CATWDKVSDWIKTF. CDR3 nucleotide sequence: TGTGCCACCTGGGATAAGGTTAGTGATTGGATCAAGACGTTT.

Regarding this clone: Additional DNA sequences in this sample encode the identical CDR3. This chain joins TRGV9 and TRGJP. The J gene was missing in TCRdb and was found by matching the end of the DNA to germline. Per germline, CDR1 GITISATS and CDR2 ISYDGTV (reference sequence). The CDR3 is 16 residues long. J was trimmed by 6 bases and V by 0 bases; bases with no gene match: 2. This chain's CDR3 is CALWEVRELGKKIKVF. CDR3 DNA sequence: TGTGCCTTGTGGGAGGTGAGAGAGTTGGGCAAAAAAATCAAGGTATTT.

The chain carries TRGV8 and TRGJP2. Germline CDR1 is VENAVY and CDR2 is YDSYNSRV. The CDR3 has 15 residues. V lost 0 bases and J lost 6; bases outside the gene matches: 7. Here the CDR3 reads CATWDRGGGDWIKTF. As DNA, the CDR3 is TGTGCCACCTGGGATAGGGGAGGTGGTGATTGGATCAAGACGTTT.